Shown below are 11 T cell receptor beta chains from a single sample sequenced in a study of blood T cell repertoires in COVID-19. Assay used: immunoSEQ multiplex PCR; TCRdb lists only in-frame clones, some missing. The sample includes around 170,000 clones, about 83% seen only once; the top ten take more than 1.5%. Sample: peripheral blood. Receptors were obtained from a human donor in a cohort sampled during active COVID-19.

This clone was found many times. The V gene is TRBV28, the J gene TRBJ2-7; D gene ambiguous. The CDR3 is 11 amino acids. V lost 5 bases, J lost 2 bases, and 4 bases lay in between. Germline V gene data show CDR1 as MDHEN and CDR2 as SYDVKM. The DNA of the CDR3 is TGTGCCAGCAGTCAAACCTACGAGCAGTACTTC. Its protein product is CASSQTYEQYF. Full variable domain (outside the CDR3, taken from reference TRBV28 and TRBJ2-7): DVKVTQSSRYLVKRTGEKVFLECVQDMDHENMFWYRQDPGLGLRLIYFSYDVKMKEKGDIPEGYSVSREKKERFSLILESASTNQTSMYLCASSQTYEQYFGPGTRLTVT.

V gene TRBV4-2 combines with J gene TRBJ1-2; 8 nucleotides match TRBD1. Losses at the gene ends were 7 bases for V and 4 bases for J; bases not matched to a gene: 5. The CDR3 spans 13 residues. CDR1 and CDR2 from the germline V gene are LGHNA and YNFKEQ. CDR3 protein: CASNDRGVYGYTF. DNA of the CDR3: TGTGCCAGCAACGACAGGGGAGTCTATGGCTACACCTTC.

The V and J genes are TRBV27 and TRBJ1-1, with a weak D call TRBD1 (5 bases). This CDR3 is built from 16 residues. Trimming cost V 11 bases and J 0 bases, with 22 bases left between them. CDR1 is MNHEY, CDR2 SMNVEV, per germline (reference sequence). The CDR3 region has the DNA TGTGCCGGGATAAGATTGGACACGTCCATGAACACTGAAGCTTTCTTT. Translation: CAGIRLDTSMNTEAFF.

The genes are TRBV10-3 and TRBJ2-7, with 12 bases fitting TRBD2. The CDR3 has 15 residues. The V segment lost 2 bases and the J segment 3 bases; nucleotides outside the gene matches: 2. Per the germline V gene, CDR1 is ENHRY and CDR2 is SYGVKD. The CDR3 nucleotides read TGTGCCATCAGTGAGGGGACTAGCGGGCACTACGAGCAGTACTTC. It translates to CAISEGTSGHYEQYF.

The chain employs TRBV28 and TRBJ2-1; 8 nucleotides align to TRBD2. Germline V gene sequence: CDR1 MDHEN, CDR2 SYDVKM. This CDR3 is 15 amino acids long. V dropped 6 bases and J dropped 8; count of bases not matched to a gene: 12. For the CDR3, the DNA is TGTGCCAGCAGGCATGGAGCGGGAGTGGGTGATGAGCAGTTCTTC. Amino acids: CASRHGAGVGDEQFF.

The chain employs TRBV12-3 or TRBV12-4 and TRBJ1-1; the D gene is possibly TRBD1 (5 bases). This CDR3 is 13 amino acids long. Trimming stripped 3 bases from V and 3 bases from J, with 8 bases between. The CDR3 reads CASSLGPYTEAFF. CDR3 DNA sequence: TGTGCCAGCAGTTTGGGGCCCTACACTGAAGCTTTCTTT.

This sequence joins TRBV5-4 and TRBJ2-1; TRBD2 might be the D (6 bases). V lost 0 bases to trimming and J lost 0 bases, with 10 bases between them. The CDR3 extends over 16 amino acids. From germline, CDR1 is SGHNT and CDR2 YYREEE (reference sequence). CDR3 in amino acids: CASSLGAGSSYNEQFF. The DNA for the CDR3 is TGTGCCAGCAGCTTGGGGGCGGGGAGCTCCTACAATGAGCAGTTCTTC.

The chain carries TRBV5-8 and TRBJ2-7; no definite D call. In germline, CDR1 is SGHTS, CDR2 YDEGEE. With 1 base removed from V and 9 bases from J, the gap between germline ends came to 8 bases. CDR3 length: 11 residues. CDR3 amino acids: CASSLNGGQYF. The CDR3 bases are TGTGCCAGCAGCTTGAACGGCGGGCAGTACTTC.

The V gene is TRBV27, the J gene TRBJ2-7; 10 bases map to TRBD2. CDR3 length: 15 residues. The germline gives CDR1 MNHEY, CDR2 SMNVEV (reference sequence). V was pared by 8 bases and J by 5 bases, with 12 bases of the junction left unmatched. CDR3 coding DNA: TGTGCCAGCGGCCTAAAGCGGGAGGGCCTCCACGAGCAGTACTTC. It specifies CASGLKREGLHEQYF.

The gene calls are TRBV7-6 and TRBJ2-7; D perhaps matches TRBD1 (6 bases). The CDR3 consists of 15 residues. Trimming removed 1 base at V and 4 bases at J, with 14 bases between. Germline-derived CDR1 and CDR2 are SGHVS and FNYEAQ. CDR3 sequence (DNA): TGTGCCAGCAGCTTAGGGTCAGGACAGCTATACGAGCAGTACTTC. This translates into CASSLGSGQLYEQYF.

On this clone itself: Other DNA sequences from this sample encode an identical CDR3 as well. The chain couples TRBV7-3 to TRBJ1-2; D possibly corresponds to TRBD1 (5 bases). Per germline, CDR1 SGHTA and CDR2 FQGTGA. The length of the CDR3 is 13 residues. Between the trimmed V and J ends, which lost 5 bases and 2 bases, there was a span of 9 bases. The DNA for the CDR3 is TGTGCCAGCAGCCCGGACACCAACTATGGCTACACCTTC. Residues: CASSPDTNYGYTF.